One and the same sample provided the 6 T cell receptor beta chains below, sequenced in a study of radiation and T cells in renal cell carcinoma. As for treatment: 15 Gy SBRT to primary tumor, nephrectomy 4 weeks later. The protocol was immunoSEQ multiplex PCR, while the TCRdb copy is restricted to in-frame clones and leaves out a portion. The sample has 4,000 or so clones, more than 55% seen once. Sequencing was performed on tumor tissue, taken from a patient whose treatment included radiotherapy and nephrectomy. The receptor source for this set is a woman between 55 and 75 years old with renal cell carcinoma.

The V call is TRBV4-1, the J call TRBJ1-5; 9 bases line up with TRBD1. The CDR3 extends over 16 amino acids. CDR1 and CDR2 from the germline V gene are MGHRA and YSYEKL. V lost 0 bases to trimming and J lost 4 bases; unmatched junction nucleotides: 4. As DNA, the CDR3 is TGCGCCAGCAGCCAAGATGCGGGACAGGGTAATCAGCCCCAGCATTTT. Amino acid sequence: CASSQDAGQGNQPQHF.

This chain links TRBV6-1 with TRBJ1-5; the D is unclear. CDR3 length: 16 residues. Germline V lookup: CDR1 MNHNS, CDR2 SASEGT. V was clipped by 2 bases and J by 1 base, with 12 bases between them. The CDR3 reads CASSERAAGSNQPQHF. DNA for the CDR3: TGTGCCAGCAGTGAAAGGGCCGCCGGAAGCAATCAGCCCCAGCATTTT.

J is TRBJ1-2 and V is TRBV7-2; D is uncertain. The CDR3 covers 13 residues. Germline V gene data show CDR1 as SGHTA and CDR2 as FQGNSA. V dropped 4 bases and J dropped 1 base, with 7 bases sitting between them. CDR3 amino acids: CASSSQINYGYTF. CDR3 in DNA: TGTGCCAGCAGCTCACAGATTAACTATGGCTACACCTTC.

This clone is labeled as medium-sized. This chain uses TRBV19 with TRBJ1-5; D gene unclear. Trimming removed 5 bases at V and 7 bases at J, with 21 bases between. Germline-derived CDR1 and CDR2 are LNHDA and SQIVND (reference sequence). The CDR3 length is 16 residues. The CDR3 here is CASSPTHGGLRQPQHF. In DNA, the CDR3 is TGTGCCAGTAGTCCCACCCACGGCGGGTTAAGGCAGCCCCAGCATTTT.

Only a few counts were recorded for this clone. V usage is TRBV5-1 and J usage is TRBJ2-4, with D possibly called TRBD1 or TRBD2 (5 bases each). This CDR3 is built from 14 residues. The germline CDR1 and CDR2 sequences are SGHRS and YFSETQ. V lost 1 base to trimming and J lost 8 bases, with 13 bases between them. CDR3 loop: CASSLSGDGYIQYF. The CDR3 DNA reads TGCGCCAGCAGCTTGTCTGGGGACGGGTACATTCAGTACTTC.

CDR3 DNA: TGCGCCAGCAGCCAAGGGTGGGGGGTTGCGAACACCGGGGAGCTGTTTTTT. It encodes CASSQGWGVANTGELFF. The chain joins TRBV4-1 to TRBJ2-2; perhaps TRBD2 as D (6 bases). Trimming shortened V by 1 base and J by 0 bases, and 12 bases separated the two germline ends. CDR3 length: 17 amino acids. Germline V CDR1 and CDR2: MGHRA, YSYEKL.